This entry concerns a single TCR beta chain. The antigen it recognizes is unknown. The sample holds no much larger clone one base away, and base qualities are not on file. The entry originates in a study of T cell responses to AZD1222 COVID-19 vaccine (dated by TCRdb to 2020 to 2022). Some background on the complete study: TCR sequencing was performed for roughly 250 trial participants, of whom around 210 were given two doses of AZD1222 and around 26 were given two doses of MenACWY control vaccine. Trial participants were enrolled into age subgroups of 18-55, 56-69 and 70-plus years, which contained 148, 28 and 57 TCR-sequenced participants, respectively.

The time point label corresponds to: about 28 days (+/-7) after the second vaccine dose. AZD1222 recipients with second doses at about 4 weeks or about 12 weeks were pooled, because spike-specific TCR depth and breadth did not differ between schedules. Vaccinee samples came from UK trials COV001 and COV002, including a single-blind randomized controlled phase 2/3 trial of AZD1222 (ChAdOx1 nCoV-19) in healthy adults. Trial participant PBMC samples were collected at day 0 and day 28 after the second dose for TCRbeta chain sequencing. The CDR3 regions of human TCRbeta chains were subjected to immunosequencing. On the authors' methods: Repertoire TCRs were checked for matches against a reference library of SARS-CoV-2-specific TCRs that had been generated using the MIRA antigen-specificity platform. Breadth was defined as the fraction of unique TCRs that were SARS-CoV-2-associated, and depth was defined as the fraction of total T cells that were SARS-CoV-2-associated. Each spike-specific TCR was assigned to its reactive spike region and to a CD4 or CD8 class using the MIRA data. Log10-transformed breadth and depth values were compared by one-way ANOVA with Sidak's multiple comparisons tests. In TCRdb, the immuneACCESS table is reduced to in-frame sequences with V and J assigned. These tables do not hold every clone; where another copy was compared, an unresolved V gene accounts for under half, and the others remain unexplained. The V and J calls and clone size were taken over from that table, and D and trimming were inferred from the DNA. A total of around 200,000 clones appear in this sample, approximately 94% of them only once. 1.6% of the sample goes to the ten largest clones.

The CDR3 holds 14 amino acids from the cysteine to the phenylalanine. Only the CDR3 DNA is retained, 42 bases long and in frame from the first base. Looking up the germline V gene yields CDR1 SGHDN and CDR2 FVKESK. V is reduced by 1 base and J by 4 bases, leaving a spacing of 10 bases between them. Overall study outcomes, separate from this receptor: Participants were mostly white British, with more females than males. The authors suggested clonal diversity may have been underestimated. After two AZD1222 doses, spike-specific TCR breadth and depth were significantly higher than at day 0 and than in MenACWY recipients. In the small 56-69-year group, the increase in depth fell short of significance, most likely because of low power. Vaccine-associated CD4 TCRs spanned the whole spike protein, with dominant responses in regions 160-218 and 743-854. No day 14 peak-response samples were available, so repertoires were characterized only after the peak T cell response. Reportedly, almost half of the unique spike-specific TCRs recognized epitopes lying outside the regions that are mutated in the B.1.351 and B.1.1.7 variants. Conclusions about previously exposed vaccinees are limited, since just five or six AZD1222 recipients were seropositive for SARS-CoV-2 at baseline.

This clonotype originated in an adult who received the AZD1222 COVID-19 vaccine. The sequencing here drew on peripheral blood, taken 28 days after the second AZD1222 dose. The chain was built from TRBV14 and TRBJ1-2; the D segment could be TRBD1, given 5 matching bases. The CDR3 reads as follows: CASSQVQEGYGYTF. The DNA sequence is as follows: TGTGCCAGCAGCCAAGTACAGGAGGGCTATGGCTACACCTTC.